A single sample is the source of the 30 T cell receptor beta chains below, sequenced in a study of blood T cell repertoires in COVID-19. The repertoire was sequenced with immunoSEQ multiplex PCR; TCRdb's copy has only in-frame clones and lacks some. The table includes about 380,000 clones, roughly 85% detected once. Specimen: peripheral blood. The source of these receptors is a young woman with acute or convalescent COVID-19.

The rearrangement joins TRBV5-1 to TRBJ1-1, with D hard to call. The ends were cut back, 0 bases at V and 2 bases at J, with 8 bases in the middle. Germline V gene sequence: CDR1 SGHRS, CDR2 YFSETQ. This CDR3 region has 14 residues. The CDR3 nucleotides read TGCGCCAGCAGCTTGGAGGCAGGTAACACTGAAGCTTTCTTT. Translation gives CASSLEAGNTEAFF. The full variable domain, with the rest looked up from reference TRBV5-1 and TRBJ1-1, is KAGVTQTPRYLIKTRGQQVTLSCSPISGHRSVSWYQQTPGQGLQFLFEYFSETQRNKGNFPGRFSGRQFSNSRSEMNVSTLELGDSALYLCASSLEAGNTEAFFGQGTRLTVV.

The V call is TRBV7-3, the J call TRBJ1-2, with a tentative D call TRBD1 (5 bases). Trimming shortened V by 0 bases and J by 6 bases, and 17 bases separated the two germline ends. This CDR3 has 16 residues. Germline V gene data show CDR1 as SGHTA and CDR2 as FQGTGA. Here the CDR3 reads CASSLTPFGTGDGYTF. CDR3 coding DNA: TGTGCCAGCAGCTTAACCCCATTCGGGACGGGGGATGGCTACACCTTC. Looking up the rest from reference TRBV7-3 and TRBJ1-2 gives the full variable domain: GAGVSQTPSNKVTEKGKYVELRCDPISGHTALYWYRQSLGQGPEFLIYFQGTGAADDSGLPNDRFFAVRPEGSVSTLKIQRTERGDSAVYLCASSLTPFGTGDGYTFGSGTRLTVV.

CDR3 DNA sequence: TGTGCCAGCAGCTTAGCGGGGCAGGGTTCCGCTACCTATGGCTACACCTTC. It yields the protein CASSLAGQGSATYGYTF. The chain has TRBV7-8 and TRBJ1-2; TRBD1 might be the D (5 bases). The CDR3 consists of 17 residues. V gave up 0 bases and J gave up 4 bases, with 18 bases separating them. Germline CDR1 is SGHVS and CDR2 is FQNEAQ.

This rearrangement joins TRBV19 to TRBJ1-4; 10 bases map to TRBD1. Trimming at V came to 7 bases and at J to 0 bases, leaving 2 bases not matched to a gene. CDR1 and CDR2 (germline): LNHDA, SQIVND (reference sequence). This CDR3 has 15 amino acids. In DNA, the CDR3 is TGTGCCAGTACGGACAGGGGGGCAACTAATGAAAAACTGTTTTTT. Amino acid sequence: CASTDRGATNEKLFF. Filled out from reference TRBV19 and TRBJ1-4, the complete variable domain reads DGGITQSPKYLFRKEGQNVTLSCEQNLNHDAMYWYRQDPGQGLRLIYYSQIVNDFQKGDIAEGYSVSREKKESFPLTVTSAQKNPTAFYLCASTDRGATNEKLFFGSGTQLSVL.

The V call is TRBV30, the J call TRBJ1-6; the D gene is possibly TRBD1 (5 bases). With 0 bases removed from V and 0 bases from J, the gap between germline ends came to 12 bases. Germline loops: CDR1 GTSNPN, CDR2 SVGIG (reference sequence). The CDR3 spans 17 residues. CDR3 protein: CAWSVRGLSSYNSPLHF. The CDR3 DNA follows: TGTGCCTGGAGTGTAAGGGGACTTAGCTCCTATAATTCACCCCTCCACTTT.

The V call is TRBV18, the J call TRBJ1-4, with 8 bases aligning to TRBD1. Trimming cost V 5 bases and J 8 bases; bases outside gene matches: 16. The CDR3 has 17 amino acids. Germline values: CDR1 KGHSH, CDR2 LQKENI. The CDR3 DNA follows: TGTGCCAGCTCAGATTACGGGACAGGTCTTACAGGCGAAAAACTGTTTTTT. Its translation is CASSDYGTGLTGEKLFF.

The CDR3, as DNA: TGTGCCAGCAGTTTATTCGCAGATCCCCAGTGGGAAAAACTGTTTTTT. Translating it yields CASSLFADPQWEKLFF. The chain recombines TRBV28 with TRBJ1-4; D gene unclear. The CDR3 spans 16 residues. Trimming removed 1 base from V and 8 bases from J, with 17 bases in between. The germline gives CDR1 MDHEN, CDR2 SYDVKM.

The V and J genes are TRBV7-3 and TRBJ2-7; 11 bases agree with TRBD1. The junction had 3 bases not matched to a gene; V was cut back by 3 bases and J by 2 bases. The CDR3 consists of 15 residues. Per germline, CDR1 SGHTA and CDR2 FQGTGA. The DNA of the CDR3 is TGTGCCAGCAGCTTCGGGACAGGGGGGCCCTACGAGCAGTACTTC. This sequence encodes CASSFGTGGPYEQYF.

This chain uses TRBV27 with TRBJ2-5; 8 bases fit TRBD2. Germline assignment: CDR1 MNHEY and CDR2 SMNVEV (reference sequence). CDR3 length equals 15 residues. Germline trimming cut 7 bases from V and 7 bases from J; bases unmatched to any gene: 14. The CDR3 nucleotides are TGTGCCAGCACCAAGGGAACTAGCGGAAAGGGGACCCAGTACTTC. It yields the protein CASTKGTSGKGTQYF.

The chain combines TRBV2 with TRBJ2-3; D may be TRBD2 (5 bases). Trimming shortened V by 8 bases and J by 0 bases, and 12 bases separated the two germline ends. The CDR3 length is 14 residues. CDR1 is SNHLY and CDR2 is FYNNEI in the germline V gene. The DNA of the CDR3 is TGTGCCAGCCTCGGAGGATATAGCACAGATACGCAGTATTTT. It yields the protein CASLGGYSTDTQYF.

The chain carries TRBV18 and TRBJ1-5, with TRBD1 identical over 9 bases. Germline CDR1 KGHSH, CDR2 LQKENI. CDR3 length: 14 amino acids. J gave up 6 bases and V 3 bases, and 3 bases lay outside the gene matches. The CDR3 region has the DNA TGTGCCAGCTCACCGGACAGGGGTGGTCAGCCCCAGCATTTT. Translation: CASSPDRGGQPQHF.

V is TRBV14 and J is TRBJ2-1; 7 bases agree with TRBD2. Germline V lookup: CDR1 SGHDN, CDR2 FVKESK. The CDR3 contains 12 residues. The V gene end was trimmed by 3 bases and the J gene end by 12 bases; junction bases not matched to a gene: 5. The CDR3 loop is CASSHGTTWQFF. For the CDR3, the DNA is TGTGCCAGCAGCCATGGGACTACTTGGCAGTTCTTC.

The V call is TRBV27, the J call TRBJ1-1; D might be TRBD1 (6 bases). Germline V gene lookup returns CDR1 MNHEY and CDR2 SMNVEV (reference sequence). The CDR3 consists of 15 residues. V lost 6 bases and J lost 6, with 20 bases in between. This CDR3 reads CASRATGSGFSEAFF. As DNA, the CDR3 is TGTGCCAGCAGGGCTACAGGGTCGGGCTTCTCTGAAGCTTTCTTT.

The CDR3 nucleotides read TGTGCCAGCAGCGCGCCACAGGGGATGTCGAGCACAGATACGCAGTATTTT. Residues: CASSAPQGMSSTDTQYF. The chain combines TRBV5-6 with TRBJ2-3; 7 bases are a match to TRBD1. V gave up 4 bases and J gave up 0 bases; unmatched junction bases: 11. The CDR3 spans 17 residues. Germline V gene sequence: CDR1 SGHDT, CDR2 YYEEEE.

The chain carries TRBV19 and TRBJ2-7, with D perhaps matching TRBD2 (5 bases). Trimming took off 3 bases at V and 2 bases at J, with 11 bases between the two ends. The CDR3 sequence is 14 residues long. The germline V gene encodes CDR1 LNHDA and CDR2 SQIVND (reference sequence). DNA for the CDR3: TGTGCCAGTAGTATCGAACACGGGACCTACGAGCAGTACTTC. Translated: CASSIEHGTYEQYF. The complete variable domain, with remaining parts taken from reference TRBV19 and TRBJ2-7, reads DGGITQSPKYLFRKEGQNVTLSCEQNLNHDAMYWYRQDPGQGLRLIYYSQIVNDFQKGDIAEGYSVSREKKESFPLTVTSAQKNPTAFYLCASSIEHGTYEQYFGPGTRLTVT.

J is TRBJ2-5 and V is TRBV30; D gene uncertain. V was pared by 4 bases and J by 7 bases, with 16 bases between. CDR3 length: 13 residues. In germline, CDR1 is GTSNPN, CDR2 SVGIG (reference sequence). The CDR3 loop reads CAWNSGPGGTQYF. The CDR3 DNA reads TGTGCCTGGAACTCCGGTCCCGGCGGGACCCAGTACTTC.

The chain uses TRBV15 and TRBJ2-7, with D possibly matching TRBD1 (5 bases). The CDR3 is 14 amino acids. Per germline, CDR1 LNHNV and CDR2 YYDKDF (reference sequence). The V end lost 3 bases, the J end lost 3 bases, and 12 bases lay between the germline ends. In nucleotides, the CDR3 is TGTGCCACCAGCAGTGACTCAGGGTTCTACGAGCAGTACTTC. Protein sequence: CATSSDSGFYEQYF.

V is TRBV30 and J is TRBJ1-1; no clear D. The germline V gene has CDR1 GTSNPN and CDR2 SVGIG (reference sequence). V was pared by 0 bases and J by 2 bases, with 10 bases between. The CDR3 covers 14 residues. The CDR3 is CAWSVVGVNTEAFF. Written as DNA, the CDR3 is TGTGCCTGGAGTGTAGTCGGGGTCAACACTGAAGCTTTCTTT.

The CDR3 protein is CASSPIDRGYGYTF. The DNA of the CDR3 is TGTGCCAGCAGCCCCATCGACAGGGGCTATGGCTACACCTTC. This rearrangement joins TRBV7-2 to TRBJ1-2, with 8 bases that match TRBD1. This CDR3 has 14 residues. CDR1 is SGHTA and CDR2 is FQGNSA in the germline V gene. V lost 5 bases to trimming and J lost 4 bases; unmatched junction nucleotides: 6.

In DNA form, the CDR3 reads TGTGCCACCAGTGACCCCCGTCCGACAGGGTTCGGAAACACCATATATTTT. Translation gives CATSDPRPTGFGNTIYF. V and J are TRBV24-1 and TRBJ1-3, with 7 bases lining up with TRBD1. The CDR3 sequence is 17 residues long. With V trimmed by 4 bases and J by 4 bases, 12 bases remained unmatched. CDR1 is KGHDR, CDR2 SFDVKD, per germline.

The V call is TRBV18, the J call TRBJ1-1; 9 bases agree with TRBD1. J gave up 4 bases and V 3 bases, and 9 bases lay outside the gene matches. The CDR3 length is 16 residues. Germline V gene data show CDR1 as KGHSH and CDR2 as LQKENI. The CDR3 reads CASSPALGQGGTEAFF. In DNA form, the CDR3 reads TGTGCCAGCTCACCTGCGTTGGGACAGGGCGGCACTGAAGCTTTCTTT. Variable domain in full (rest from reference TRBV18 and TRBJ1-1): NAGVMQNPRHLVRRRGQEARLRCSPMKGHSHVYWYRQLPEEGLKFMVYLQKENIIDESGMPKERFSAEFPKEGPSILRIQQVVRGDSAAYFCASSPALGQGGTEAFFGQGTRLTVV.

This chain joins TRBV6-1 and TRBJ2-3, with unresolved D. V was pared by 2 bases and J by 0 bases, with 9 bases between. CDR3 length: 15 amino acids. Germline-derived CDR1 and CDR2 are MNHNS and SASEGT. The CDR3 region has the DNA TGTGCCAGCAGTGAAACGGTACCGAGCACAGATACGCAGTATTTT. This codes for CASSETVPSTDTQYF.

This clone appeared a single time. This sequence joins TRBV3-1 (or the pseudogene TRBV3-2) and TRBJ2-5, with 8 positions matching TRBD1. V trimming: 3 bases; J trimming: 5 bases; junction bases outside the gene matches: 5. In germline, CDR1 is LGHDT, CDR2 YNNKEL (reference sequence). CDR3 length: 14 residues. CDR3 sequence (DNA): TGTGCCAGCAGCCATTCAGGGGGCCTGGAGACCCAGTACTTC. Protein: CASSHSGGLETQYF.

The genes are TRBV18 and TRBJ1-1; D is ambiguous. CDR1 and CDR2 from the germline V gene are KGHSH and LQKENI. This CDR3 region has 13 residues. Trimming took off 8 bases at V and 4 bases at J, with 14 bases between the two ends. The CDR3 nucleotides read TGTGCCAGCCTCTCGGGAGTGGGCACTGAAGCTTTCTTT. Translating it yields CASLSGVGTEAFF.

The chain joins TRBV5-4 to TRBJ1-1, with 9 bases lining up with TRBD1. The length of the CDR3 is 15 residues. Germline V gene data show CDR1 as SGHNT and CDR2 as YYREEE (reference sequence). V was pared by 2 bases and J by 4 bases, with 6 bases of the junction left unmatched. The chain's CDR3 is CASSLGTGLFTEAFF. The CDR3 DNA sequence: TGTGCCAGCAGCTTAGGGACAGGGCTTTTCACTGAAGCTTTCTTT.

V usage is TRBV27 and J usage is TRBJ1-1; D remains ambiguous. This CDR3 is 13 amino acids long. In germline, CDR1 is MNHEY, CDR2 SMNVEV (reference sequence). With 8 bases removed from V and 0 bases from J, the gap between germline ends came to 10 bases. The CDR3 DNA reads TGTGCCAGCTCCCCGGGAATGAACACTGAAGCTTTCTTT. Protein product: CASSPGMNTEAFF.

The genes are TRBV27 and TRBJ1-1, with 8 bases aligning to TRBD1. Per the germline V gene, CDR1 is MNHEY and CDR2 is SMNVEV (reference sequence). J lost 5 bases, V lost 8 bases, and 10 bases had no gene match. The CDR3 is made up of 14 amino acids. The CDR3 DNA follows: TGTGCCAGCTCCCAAAGGACAGGGATGACTGAAGCTTTCTTT. As protein: CASSQRTGMTEAFF.

This clone was detected only a few times. The V gene is TRBV18, the J gene TRBJ1-2, with unresolved D. V was clipped by 2 bases and J by 5 bases, with 3 bases between them. The length of the CDR3 is 11 residues. CDR1 KGHSH and CDR2 LQKENI come from the germline V gene. This CDR3 is CASSPEYGYTF. Here the CDR3 DNA reads TGTGCCAGCTCACCAGAGTATGGCTACACCTTC.

The rearrangement links TRBV12-3 or TRBV12-4 to TRBJ1-5; D unresolved. The CDR3 spans 12 residues. The V end was cut by 8 bases, the J end by 8 bases, with 13 bases between. CDR3 in amino acids: CASAGDLEPQHF. CDR3 nucleotides: TGTGCCAGCGCCGGTGATTTGGAGCCCCAGCATTTT.

This chain connects TRBV5-1 to TRBJ2-1; D might be TRBD2 (6 bases). This CDR3 region has 13 residues. The V gene's germline CDR1 is SGHRS and CDR2 YFSETQ. Deletions cut 6 bases from V and 5 bases from J, with 12 bases between. The CDR3 region has the DNA TGCGCCAGCACGAGAGGAGGGAACAATGAGCAGTTCTTC. Protein product: CASTRGGNNEQFF.